The rows below give T cell receptor beta chains drawn from one sample of a study of T cell repertoires in cytomegalovirus infection. TCRdb processed the reads anew with MiXCR; each CDR3 protein has one entry. The sample has about 890,000 distinct CDR3 sequences; about 33% are singletons. Their antigens remain unidentified. Sequenced material: cultured CD8+ T cells from PBMCs, taken from culture after CMV antigen stimulation. The receptors stem from a human donor in good health (CMV status not recorded). Some clones in this sample may be carry-over from other donors' samples. The CDR3 runs from the conserved cysteine through the conserved F or W. A D gene is named only where the DNA matches it firmly. Some rows mark clone size as missing; the rest say once, few, many or name a class of expanded clone.

>few|TRBJ2-1|TRBD2|TRBV5-6
CASSGASGGAKQFF
TGTGCCAGCAGCGGGGCTAGCGGGGGAGCTAAGCAGTTCTTC
>.|TRBJ2-7|.|TRBV10-2
CASSELRFSYEQYF
TGCGCCAGCAGTGAGTTGCGATTCTCCTACGAGCAGTACTTC
>many|TRBJ2-3|TRBD1|TRBV7-2
CASSHGGTGTSTDTQYF
TGTGCCAGCAGCCACGGAGGGACAGGTACTAGCACAGATACGCAGTATTTT
>few|TRBJ2-2|.|TRBV24-1
CATSDFGRRVGGELFF
TGTGCCACCAGTGACTTCGGCCGCAGGGTTGGCGGGGAGCTGTTTTTT
>.|TRBJ1-2|.|TRBV6-2/TRBV6-3
CASLSNQGYGYTF
TGTGCCAGCCTCTCAAACCAGGGGTATGGCTACACCTTC
>few|TRBJ2-6|.|TRBV7-9
CASSPTGGSGANVLTF
TGTGCCAGCAGCCCGACGGGTGGCTCTGGGGCCAACGTCCTGACTTTC
>.|TRBJ1-2|TRBD1|TRBV4-1
CASSPTTGAVGYTF
TGCGCCAGCAGCCCAACGACAGGGGCGGTCGGCTACACCTTC
>few|TRBJ1-3|TRBD1|TRBV4-1
CASSHSGQGAGNTIYF
TGCGCCAGCAGCCATTCCGGACAGGGGGCTGGAAACACCATATATTTT
>few|TRBJ2-1|.|TRBV6-1
CASSDWEGSFNEQFF
TGTGCCAGCAGTGACTGGGAAGGGTCGTTCAATGAGCAGTTCTTC
>.|TRBJ1-5|.|TRBV27
CASSQYNQPQHF
TGTGCCAGCAGTCAGTACAATCAGCCCCAGCATTTT
>.|TRBJ2-3|.|TRBV12-3/TRBV12-4
CASSPEPGVSTDTQYF
TGTGCCAGCAGCCCGGAGCCCGGGGTAAGCACAGATACGCAGTATTTT
>few|TRBJ2-5|TRBD2|TRBV4-3
CASSQDRLGLGTRDETQYF
TGCGCCAGCAGCCAAGATCGGCTAGGCCTGGGGACTAGAGATGAGACCCAGTACTTC
>.|TRBJ2-5|TRBD2|TRBV7-6
CASSLVKRGRETQYF
TGTGCCAGCAGCTTAGTCAAGCGGGGGCGGGAGACCCAGTACTTC
>.|TRBJ2-7|.|TRBV12-3/TRBV12-4
CASSQAVVRYEQYF
TGTGCCAGCAGTCAGGCTGTGGTCCGGTACGAGCAGTACTTC
>many|TRBJ2-1|TRBD1|TRBV28
CASSLSTGAYNEQFF
TGTGCCAGCAGTTTATCGACAGGGGCCTACAATGAGCAGTTCTTC
>.|TRBJ2-1|TRBD2|TRBV7-6
CASSLASGGGGEQFF
TGTGCTAGCAGCTTAGCCAGCGGGGGTGGGGGTGAGCAGTTCTTC
>.|TRBJ2-1|.|TRBV18
CVSSPTGYNEQFF
TGTGTCAGCTCCCCGACAGGATACAATGAGCAGTTCTTC
>few|TRBJ1-1|.|TRBV12-3/TRBV12-4
CASSWTPRNTEAFF
TGTGCCAGCAGTTGGACACCCCGTAACACTGAAGCTTTCTTT
>.|TRBJ2-1|TRBD1|TRBV27
CASRTSWTGTHNEQFF
TGTGCCAGCAGAACGTCCTGGACAGGGACCCACAATGAGCAGTTCTTC
>few|TRBJ2-1|.|TRBV7-6
CASTLGGSSYNEQFF
TGTGCCAGCACCTTGGGGGGCAGCTCCTACAATGAGCAGTTCTTC
>many|TRBJ2-2|.|TRBV12-3/TRBV12-4
CASSLESMGIGELFF
TGTGCCAGCAGTTTAGAATCCATGGGAATCGGGGAGCTGTTTTTT
>.|TRBJ2-3|.|TRBV7-9
CASRILLDTQYF
TGTGCCAGCAGGATACTCTTAGATACGCAGTATTTT
>few|TRBJ1-5|TRBD1|TRBV20-1
CSATKTGTGSRINQPQHF
TGCAGTGCCACAAAGACCGGGACAGGGAGTAGAATCAATCAGCCCCAGCATTTT
>few|TRBJ1-5|.|TRBV27
CASSWGLGDEPQHF
TGTGCCAGCAGTTGGGGTTTGGGGGACGAGCCCCAGCATTTT
>few|TRBJ1-1|TRBD1|TRBV19
CASSLYRQGGTEAFF
TGTGCCAGTAGTCTCTATCGACAGGGGGGGACTGAAGCTTTCTTT
>.|TRBJ2-5|TRBD1|TRBV10-3
CAINPRQGDGETQYF
TGTGCCATCAACCCCCGACAGGGGGACGGAGAGACCCAGTACTTC
>.|TRBJ1-6|TRBD1|TRBV7-9
CASNRQGYNSPLHF
TGTGCCAGCAACCGACAGGGCTATAATTCACCCCTCCACTTT
>few|TRBJ1-1|.|TRBV6-5
CASSYKGNTEAFF
TGTGCCAGCAGTTACAAAGGGAACACTGAAGCTTTCTTT
>.|TRBJ1-2|.|TRBV19
CASAQGSRYYGYTF
TGTGCCAGTGCCCAGGGTAGCCGTTATTATGGCTACACCTTC
>few|TRBJ2-5|TRBD1|TRBV11-1
CASSLRGQGLEETQYF
TGTGCCAGCAGCCTGAGGGGACAGGGACTGGAGGAGACCCAGTACTTC
>.|TRBJ2-7|.|TRBV7-6
CASSSHEGPRAYYEQYF
TGTGCCAGCAGCTCCCATGAGGGCCCGAGGGCTTACTACGAGCAGTACTTC